This record covers a single TCR beta chain. This sample is part of a study of blood T cell repertoires in COVID-19. Study overall: PBMCs, B-cell-depleted T cells, or T cells were the source of the cDNA or gDNA that made up the material.

This table comes from immunoSEQ multiplex PCR, and its TCRdb copy is limited to in-frame clones, with some not included. The table includes about 51,000 clones, about nine tenths detected once. The germline CDR1 and CDR2 sequences are KGHSH and LQKENI. Losses at the gene ends were 0 bases for V and 14 bases for J; bases not matched to a gene: 5. The CDR3 runs to 13 residues. The origin of this receptor is a man in his fifties or sixties with active COVID-19. The rearrangement joins TRBV18 to TRBJ2-1, with 9 bases identical to TRBD1. Sample: peripheral blood. Written as DNA, the CDR3 is TGTGCCAGCTCACCACCCCCGGGACAGGGAGAGTTCTTC. As protein: CASSPPPGQGEFF.